These 24 T cell receptor beta chains originate from one sample sequenced in a study of T cell repertoires in cytomegalovirus infection. TCRdb independently ran MiXCR on the reads; one entry per CDR3 protein. The sample consists of 400,000 or so distinct CDR3 sequences, approximately 32% of them appearing once. Sequencing was performed on PBMCs. The receptors originated from a human donor in good health (CMV status not recorded). Some clones in this sample may be carry-over from other donors' samples.

The gene calls are TRBV11-2 and TRBJ1-2, with D possibly TRBD1 on 5 matching bases. Per the germline V gene, CDR1 is SGHAT and CDR2 is FQNNGV. Trimming left V 5 bases short and J 4 bases short, with 20 bases between. The length of the CDR3 is 16 residues. CDR3 amino acids: CASSGWGIGESYGYTF. DNA of the CDR3: TGTGCCAGCAGCGGGTGGGGCATAGGGGAATCCTATGGCTACACCTTC. The full variable domain, rest sourced from reference TRBV11-2 and TRBJ1-2, is EAGVAQSPRYKIIEKRQSVAFWCNPISGHATLYWYQQILGQGPKLLIQFQNNGVVDDSQLPKDRFSAERLKGVDSTLKIQPAKLEDSAVYLCASSGWGIGESYGYTFGSGTRLTVV.

This clonotype was seen more than once but under ten times. The rearrangement joins TRBV20-1 to TRBJ2-1; TRBD2 aligns across 8 bases. The CDR3 is 16 amino acids. The ends lost 0 bases at V and 10 bases at J; junction bases unmatched: 14. Germline V gene lookup returns CDR1 DFQATT and CDR2 SNEGSKA (reference sequence). The CDR3 region has the DNA TGCAGTGCTAGAGATCATAGGGGACTAGTTCCCCGCGAGCAGTTCTTC. Its translation is CSARDHRGLVPREQFF.

This clonotype was recorded a few times. The J gene is TRBJ2-5, the V gene TRBV4-2, with TRBD2 matching 10 bases. Germline V gene lookup returns CDR1 LGHNA and CDR2 YNFKEQ. CDR3 length equals 17 residues. After removal of 0 bases from V and 7 bases from J, the junction contained 11 bases not matched to a gene. CDR3 sequence: CASSQDSLAGVDGTQYF. CDR3 coding DNA: TGTGCCAGCAGCCAAGACTCTCTAGCGGGGGTCGATGGGACCCAGTACTTC.

This clonotype was observed a single time. The rearrangement uses TRBV9 and TRBJ2-2, with TRBD2 matching 7 bases. This CDR3 region has 13 residues. V gave up 7 bases and J gave up 4 bases; unmatched junction bases: 4. CDR1 and CDR2 from the germline V gene are SGDLS and YYNGEE. The CDR3 loop is CASGGGTTGELFF. Here the CDR3 DNA reads TGTGCCAGCGGGGGGGGGACCACCGGGGAGCTGTTTTTT.

This clonotype was picked up many times. The chain employs TRBV4-1 and TRBJ2-1; 8 positions match TRBD2. J was trimmed by 5 bases and V by 0 bases; bases with no gene match: 6. Germline CDR1 reads MGHRA; CDR2 reads YSYEKL. This CDR3 has 16 residues. The DNA of the CDR3 is TGCGCCAGCAGCCAAGAGGGGCGGGGGGCCGACAATGAGCAGTTCTTC. It is translated as CASSQEGRGADNEQFF.

This clonotype was detected a few times. The gene calls are TRBV19 and TRBJ1-5; weak D call: TRBD1 (6 bases). Trimming left V 5 bases short and J 0 bases short, with 11 bases between. CDR3 length equals 15 residues. CDR1 and CDR2 from the germline V gene are LNHDA and SQIVND (reference sequence). CDR3 sequence reads: CASSADRYSNQPQHF. CDR3 DNA: TGTGCCAGTAGTGCGGACAGATATAGCAATCAGCCCCAGCATTTT.

As concerns this clonotype: The CDR3 does not end in the conserved phenylalanine or tryptophan, so this is likely a read error. V usage is TRBV3-1 and J usage is TRBJ2-5; 11 bases map to TRBD2. From germline, CDR1 is LGHDT and CDR2 YNNKEL (reference sequence). The CDR3 runs 17 residues. Losses at the gene ends were 6 bases for V and 4 bases for J; bases not matched to a gene: 13. CDR3 residues: CASRGTSGRPGGETQYL. The CDR3 DNA follows: TGTGCCAGCAGAGGGACTAGCGGCCGACCGGGGGGAGAGACCCAGTACTTA.

The chain couples TRBV10-3 to TRBJ2-7; D unresolved. The CDR3 is made up of 12 amino acids. The V and J ends lost 3 bases and 3 bases respectively, with 6 bases between them. Germline CDR1 reads ENHRY; CDR2 reads SYGVKD. Here the CDR3 reads CAISEVHYEQYF. The CDR3 bases are TGTGCCATCAGTGAAGTCCACTACGAGCAGTACTTC.

The V call is TRBV5-4, the J call TRBJ2-4, with TRBD1 matching 7 bases. The trim removed 6 bases at V and 0 bases at J, leaving 9 bases unmatched. The CDR3 loop spans 16 amino acids. Germline CDR1 is SGHNT and CDR2 is YYREEE (reference sequence). CDR3 sequence reads: CASISDRARAKNIQYF. DNA of the CDR3: TGTGCCAGCATCTCAGACAGGGCCCGAGCCAAAAACATTCAGTACTTC.

For the CDR3, the DNA is TGTGCCAGCGGGACTAGCTCCTACGAGCAGTACTTC. Translating gives CASGTSSYEQYF. The chain couples TRBV5-8 to TRBJ2-7; 8 bases fit TRBD2. Germline V CDR1 and CDR2: SGHTS, YDEGEE. CDR3 length: 12 residues. The V segment lost 7 bases and the J segment 0 bases; nucleotides outside the gene matches: 0.

CDR3 amino acids: CSARGLSTEAFF. The CDR3 nucleotides are TGCAGTGCTAGAGGCTTGTCCACTGAAGCTTTCTTT. J is TRBJ1-1 and V is TRBV20-1; no clear D gene. Trimming removed 1 base from V and 4 bases from J, with 7 bases in between. The CDR3 has 12 residues. Looked up from germline, CDR1 is DFQATT and CDR2 is SNEGSKA (reference sequence).

The chain carries TRBV5-1 and TRBJ1-1; TRBD1 matches at 7 bases. Per the germline V gene, CDR1 is SGHRS and CDR2 is YFSETQ. The J segment lost 2 bases and the V segment lost 4 bases, leaving 8 bases of the junction unmatched. CDR3 length: 15 residues. In DNA, the CDR3 is TGCGCCAGCAGCACCGGGACAGACATTAACACTGAAGCTTTCTTT. This gives the protein CASSTGTDINTEAFF.

The chain couples TRBV15 to TRBJ1-2; D perhaps matches TRBD1 (5 bases). Germline CDR1 is LNHNV and CDR2 is YYDKDF (reference sequence). The CDR3 extends over 19 amino acids. V shed 0 bases and J shed 6 bases, with 26 bases lying between them. DNA of the CDR3: TGTGCCACCAGCAGAGAGACCCTCTGGGTGTCAGGGACGCTGAATGGCTACACCTTC. It specifies CATSRETLWVSGTLNGYTF.

This clonotype was counted between two and nine times. The V and J genes are TRBV20-1 and TRBJ2-1; D is uncertain. V lost 3 bases to trimming and J lost 9 bases, with 9 bases between them. CDR3 length: 11 amino acids. Germline V gene sequence: CDR1 DFQATT, CDR2 SNEGSKA (reference sequence). In nucleotides, the CDR3 is TGCAGTGCTAGCAAGGGAAGTGAGCAGTTCTTC. It translates to CSASKGSEQFF.

A note on this clonotype: This CDR3 is missing its conserved last phenylalanine or tryptophan, likely due to a read error. The chain links TRBV6-2 or TRBV6-3 to TRBJ2-7, with 10 bases aligning to TRBD1. The CDR3 has 14 residues. The J segment lost 5 bases and the V segment lost 5 bases, leaving 6 bases of the junction unmatched. Germline V gene lookup returns CDR1 MNHEY and CDR2 SVGEGT. CDR3 DNA sequence: TGTGCCAGCAGTGGTCCGGGACAGGGGCACGAGCAGTACTTA. Translation: CASSGPGQGHEQYL.

The gene calls are TRBV27 and TRBJ2-7, with 7 bases that match TRBD1. J lost 3 bases, V lost 2 bases, and 7 bases had no gene match. This CDR3 has 15 residues. In germline, CDR1 is MNHEY, CDR2 SMNVEV (reference sequence). The chain's CDR3 is CASSLTDRANYEQYF. CDR3 nucleotide sequence: TGTGCCAGCAGTTTAACCGACAGGGCTAACTACGAGCAGTACTTC.

This clonotype appeared many times. This chain links TRBV7-8 with TRBJ2-3; no firm D call. Germline V gene sequence: CDR1 SGHVS, CDR2 FQNEAQ. The V end was cut by 2 bases, the J end by 0 bases, with 6 bases between. CDR3 length equals 14 residues. The CDR3 DNA sequence: TGTGCCAGCAGCTTATATAGTAGCACAGATACGCAGTATTTT. Protein sequence: CASSLYSSTDTQYF.

The gene calls are TRBV7-6 and TRBJ2-3; no reliable D call. The germline V gene has CDR1 SGHVS and CDR2 FNYEAQ. V was trimmed by 0 bases and J by 0 bases, leaving 10 bases between them. This CDR3 has 16 residues. The CDR3 here is CASSLAGKPSTDTQYF. The CDR3 DNA follows: TGTGCCAGCAGCTTAGCGGGCAAGCCTAGCACAGATACGCAGTATTTT. Full variable domain (missing parts from reference TRBV7-6 and TRBJ2-3): GAGVSQSPRYKVTKRGQDVALRCDPISGHVSLYWYRQALGQGPEFLTYFNYEAQQDKSGLPNDRFSAERPEGSISTLTIQRTEQRDSAMYRCASSLAGKPSTDTQYFGPGTRLTVL.

The chain joins TRBV6-2 or TRBV6-3 to TRBJ1-1; D not certain. Trimming pared 2 bases from V and 4 bases from J, leaving 8 bases between. The CDR3 runs to 13 residues. Per germline, CDR1 MNHEY and CDR2 SVGEGT. The CDR3 here is CASSYMRGTEAFF. The DNA of the CDR3 is TGTGCCAGCAGTTACATGCGGGGCACTGAAGCTTTCTTT.

This sequence joins TRBV4-1 and TRBJ2-1; tentatively, D is TRBD1 (6 bases). Germline values: CDR1 MGHRA, CDR2 YSYEKL. V shed 1 base and J shed 7 bases, with 14 bases lying between them. The CDR3 loop spans 15 amino acids. CDR3 in DNA: TGCGCCAGCAGCCAAGCCAGTACAGGGAGAAATGAGCAGTTCTTC. This translates into CASSQASTGRNEQFF.

This clonotype has just a few counts. The chain is built from TRBV15 and TRBJ1-2; D is unresolved. V lost 4 bases and J lost 5, with 14 bases in between. The germline V gene encodes CDR1 LNHNV and CDR2 YYDKDF (reference sequence). The CDR3 is 14 residues long. Written as DNA, the CDR3 is TGTGCCACCAGCACCCGTACGTTTACATATGGCTACACCTTC. Translation gives CATSTRTFTYGYTF.

The chain has TRBV6-5 and TRBJ2-1, with 8 bases aligning to TRBD1. Germline V gives CDR1 MNHEY, CDR2 SVGAGI. V lost 6 bases and J lost 5; bases outside the gene matches: 9. The CDR3 covers 15 residues. This CDR3 reads CASRPDRGHNNEQFF. The CDR3 DNA follows: TGTGCCAGCAGACCCGACAGGGGCCATAACAATGAGCAGTTCTTC.

In its sample, this clonotype was seen a few times. This sequence joins TRBV12-3 or TRBV12-4 and TRBJ2-5, with D unclear. The CDR3 runs 14 residues. With 8 bases removed from V and 2 bases from J, the gap between germline ends came to 15 bases. The CDR3 sequence is CASGLGSLQETQYF. CDR3 nucleotide sequence: TGTGCCAGCGGGCTAGGCTCATTACAAGAGACCCAGTACTTC.

This clonotype came up a few times. The chain couples TRBV4-3 to TRBJ2-1; 10 bases map to TRBD2. CDR1 and CDR2 (germline): LGHNA, YSLEER. Trimming took 1 base from V and 7 from J; bases not matched to a gene: 10. The CDR3 spans 17 residues. The CDR3 DNA is TGCGCCAGCAGCCAAGCCCCGGCGGGACTAGCGCGGAATGAGCAGTTCTTC. It translates to CASSQAPAGLARNEQFF.